This TCR beta chain was sequenced for a study of T cell responses to AZD1222 COVID-19 vaccine. On this clone: Its antigen is currently unknown.

General study results and limits: Among those given AZD1222, only five or six were seropositive at baseline. Sampling that yielded the repertoires occurred only after the peak T cell response.

Sequencing used immunoSEQ multiplex PCR; TCRdb keeps in-frame clones, though not all of them. The repertoire includes about 120,000 clones, about nine tenths of them detected once, and approximately 20% sits in the top ten. The origin of this receptor is an adult in good health. The sample consisted of peripheral blood, taken on day 0 of AZD1222 vaccination.

The CDR3 bases are TGTGCCAGCACCCCTAGCGGGGGGGCCGGGAGAGAGCAGTACTTC. This gives the protein CASTPSGGAGREQYF. V gene TRBV6-5 combines with J gene TRBJ2-7, with 12 bases that match TRBD2. Trimming cost V 7 bases and J 7 bases; bases outside gene matches: 11. CDR1 is MNHEY and CDR2 is SVGAGI in the germline V gene. This CDR3 comprises 15 residues.